This T cell receptor beta chain was retrieved from a study of blood T cell repertoires in COVID-19. Study in general: The origin of the acute and convalescent COVID-19 samples was the United States, Italy and Spain. The cDNA or gDNA used as material had been derived from T cells, B-cell-depleted T cells, or PBMCs.

Trimming cost V 5 bases and J 8 bases, with 16 bases left between them. Germline-derived CDR1 and CDR2 are SGHAT and FQNNGV. The CDR3 sequence is 14 residues long. Under the authors' procedure: Reference gene primer amplification gave nucleated cell count estimates. Some clones are missing from TCRdb's copy, which holds only in-frame ones; the method was immunoSEQ multiplex PCR. V, J and clone size reflect that table, while D and trimming were determined from the DNA. The sample includes about 150,000 clones, roughly 79% of them seen just once. The origin of this receptor is a man aged 50-60 years with active or convalescent COVID-19. Material for sequencing was peripheral blood. This rearrangement joins TRBV11-2 to TRBJ2-1; D might be TRBD1 (8 bases). The CDR3 DNA is TGTGCCAGCAGCCAGGGGGCGGGGGAGGATGAGCAGTTCTTC. Protein: CASSQGAGEDEQFF.